A selection of T cell receptor beta chains follows, all from one sample in a study of a mutant IDH1 vaccine in newly diagnosed glioma. Their specific antigens are unknown. Here immunoSEQ multiplex PCR was the method, and the copy in TCRdb shows in-frame clones only, minus some. The table lists about 130,000 clones, around 77% of them singletons. The source material was PBMCs, sampled from a glioma patient whose treatment included an IDH1 peptide vaccine. The receptors were gathered from a man in his forties with glioma. CDR3s include the opening cysteine and the closing phenylalanine or tryptophan. The D gene is left open where the match is weak. Size is omitted from some rows. Given values are once, few, many or a class for expanded clones.

abundance: NA
d_gene: NA
j_gene: TRBJ2-7
v_gene: TRBV7-8
CDR3aa: CASSSIGGRSYEQYF
CDR3nt: TGTGCCAGCAGCTCTATAGGAGGGCGCTCCTACGAGCAGTACTTC

abundance: once
d_gene: NA
j_gene: TRBJ2-7
v_gene: TRBV11-3
CDR3aa: CASSLDPRTRQYF
CDR3nt: TGTGCCAGCAGCTTAGATCCGAGGACGAGGCAGTACTTC

abundance: NA
d_gene: NA
j_gene: TRBJ2-3
v_gene: TRBV18
CDR3aa: CASSPPGRRGTDTQYF
CDR3nt: TGTGCCAGCTCACCACCGGGGCGCCGGGGCACAGATACGCAGTATTTT

abundance: NA
d_gene: NA
j_gene: TRBJ2-3
v_gene: TRBV2
CDR3aa: CASSSNYLDTQYF
CDR3nt: TGTGCCAGCAGTTCTAACTACTTAGATACGCAGTATTTT

abundance: NA
d_gene: NA
j_gene: TRBJ2-1
v_gene: TRBV19
CDR3aa: CASSDTPGVAGYNEQFF
CDR3nt: TGTGCCAGTAGTGACACCCCAGGGGTCGCGGGTTACAATGAGCAGTTCTTC

abundance: few
d_gene: TRBD2
j_gene: TRBJ2-1
v_gene: TRBV25-1
CDR3aa: CASSANSGGFNEQFF
CDR3nt: TGTGCCAGCAGTGCGAATAGCGGGGGTTTCAATGAGCAGTTCTTC

abundance: NA
d_gene: NA
j_gene: TRBJ2-7
v_gene: TRBV19
CDR3aa: CASSEWGETSYEQYF
CDR3nt: TGTGCCAGTAGTGAATGGGGCGAAACCTCCTACGAGCAGTACTTC

abundance: NA
d_gene: TRBD2
j_gene: TRBJ2-1
v_gene: TRBV19
CDR3aa: CASSIDGTSSDEQFF
CDR3nt: TGTGCCAGTAGTATAGATGGGACTAGCAGTGATGAGCAGTTCTTC

abundance: NA
d_gene: TRBD1
j_gene: TRBJ1-2
v_gene: TRBV5-4
CDR3aa: CASSLDWTGEGGYTF
CDR3nt: TGTGCCAGCAGCTTGGACTGGACAGGGGAGGGAGGCTACACCTTC

abundance: NA
d_gene: NA
j_gene: TRBJ2-4
v_gene: TRBV4-1
CDR3aa: CASSQVQGLNIQYF
CDR3nt: TGCGCCAGCAGCCAAGTCCAGGGCTTGAACATTCAGTACTTC

abundance: NA
d_gene: TRBD1
j_gene: TRBJ1-2
v_gene: TRBV28
CDR3aa: CASRYPGQGIDYTF
CDR3nt: TGTGCCAGCAGGTACCCGGGACAGGGGATAGACTACACCTTC

abundance: NA
d_gene: NA
j_gene: TRBJ2-3
v_gene: TRBV30
CDR3aa: CAWTLGDTQYF
CDR3nt: TGTGCCTGGACCCTTGGAGATACGCAGTATTTT

abundance: NA
d_gene: NA
j_gene: TRBJ1-1
v_gene: TRBV2
CDR3aa: CASSIRQSLTEAFF
CDR3nt: TGTGCCAGCAGTATTAGACAGAGCCTCACTGAAGCTTTCTTT

abundance: NA
d_gene: NA
j_gene: TRBJ2-7
v_gene: TRBV4-3
CDR3aa: CASSQGFSYEQYF
CDR3nt: TGCGCCAGCAGCCAAGGCTTTTCCTACGAGCAGTACTTC

abundance: NA
d_gene: NA
j_gene: TRBJ2-2
v_gene: TRBV7-9
CDR3aa: CASSFEGHSTGELFF
CDR3nt: TGTGCCAGCAGCTTCGAGGGTCACTCCACCGGGGAGCTGTTTTTT

abundance: NA
d_gene: NA
j_gene: TRBJ1-2
v_gene: TRBV5-4
CDR3aa: CASSLNGGRYGYTF
CDR3nt: TGTGCCAGCAGCTTGAACGGGGGGCGTTATGGCTACACCTTC

abundance: once
d_gene: TRBD2
j_gene: TRBJ2-1
v_gene: TRBV7-2
CDR3aa: CASSLDSGRTLNEQFF
CDR3nt: TGTGCCAGCAGCTTAGATAGCGGGAGGACCCTCAATGAGCAGTTCTTC

abundance: NA
d_gene: NA
j_gene: TRBJ1-2
v_gene: TRBV2
CDR3aa: CASSEIGADTYGYTF
CDR3nt: TGTGCCAGCAGTGAAATTGGGGCAGATACCTATGGCTACACCTTC

abundance: NA
d_gene: TRBD1
j_gene: TRBJ2-1
v_gene: TRBV7-6
CDR3aa: CASSLQGVSVNEQFF
CDR3nt: TGTGCCAGCAGCCTACAGGGGGTCAGCGTGAATGAGCAGTTCTTC

abundance: NA
d_gene: TRBD1
j_gene: TRBJ1-5
v_gene: TRBV7-8
CDR3aa: CASSPLAGGGQPQHF
CDR3nt: TGTGCCAGCAGCCCCTTGGCAGGGGGTGGTCAGCCCCAGCATTTT

abundance: NA
d_gene: NA
j_gene: TRBJ2-7
v_gene: TRBV19
CDR3aa: CASSKGSSFGFYEQYF
CDR3nt: TGTGCCAGTAGTAAGGGGAGTAGCTTCGGGTTTTACGAGCAGTACTTC

abundance: NA
d_gene: NA
j_gene: TRBJ2-7
v_gene: TRBV7-2
CDR3aa: CASSLSYEQYF
CDR3nt: TGTGCCAGCAGCCTCTCCTACGAGCAGTACTTC

abundance: few
d_gene: TRBD1
j_gene: TRBJ1-6
v_gene: TRBV5-4
CDR3aa: CASSLLSGTGNSPLHF
CDR3nt: TGTGCCAGCAGCTTATTATCAGGGACAGGGAATTCACCCCTCCACTTT

abundance: NA
d_gene: NA
j_gene: TRBJ1-1
v_gene: TRBV7-9
CDR3aa: CASSSQSNTEAFF
CDR3nt: TGTGCCAGCAGCTCCCAGTCGAACACTGAAGCTTTCTTT

abundance: NA
d_gene: TRBD1
j_gene: TRBJ2-7
v_gene: TRBV13
CDR3aa: CASSVGAGGSYEQYF
CDR3nt: TGTGCCAGCAGCGTAGGGGCAGGGGGCTCCTACGAGCAGTACTTC

abundance: NA
d_gene: NA
j_gene: TRBJ1-2
v_gene: TRBV19
CDR3aa: CASSTQGSGNYGYTF
CDR3nt: TGTGCCAGTAGTACGCAGGGGAGTGGAAACTATGGCTACACCTTC

abundance: NA
d_gene: TRBD1
j_gene: TRBJ1-5
v_gene: TRBV2
CDR3aa: CASRGRTGGGNQPQHF
CDR3nt: TGTGCCAGCAGGGGCCGGACAGGGGGCGGAAATCAGCCCCAGCATTTT

abundance: NA
d_gene: NA
j_gene: TRBJ1-6
v_gene: TRBV2
CDR3aa: CASSPRGYSPLHF
CDR3nt: TGTGCCAGCAGTCCCCGGGGTTATTCACCCCTCCACTTT

abundance: NA
d_gene: NA
j_gene: TRBJ1-4
v_gene: TRBV18
CDR3aa: CASSQISATNEKLFF
CDR3nt: TGTGCCAGCTCGCAGATCAGCGCCACTAATGAAAAACTGTTTTTT

abundance: NA
d_gene: NA
j_gene: TRBJ2-1
v_gene: TRBV11-2
CDR3aa: CASSLVRTKGRVEQFF
CDR3nt: TGTGCCAGCAGCTTAGTAAGAACCAAGGGTAGGGTTGAGCAGTTCTTC

abundance: NA
d_gene: TRBD1
j_gene: TRBJ1-5
v_gene: TRBV6-1
CDR3aa: CASSASTGRDQPQHF
CDR3nt: TGTGCCAGCAGTGCTTCGACAGGGCGAGATCAGCCCCAGCATTTT

abundance: NA
d_gene: NA
j_gene: TRBJ1-2
v_gene: TRBV19
CDR3aa: CASHWGPGYGYTF
CDR3nt: TGTGCCAGCCACTGGGGACCAGGCTATGGCTACACCTTC

abundance: NA
d_gene: NA
j_gene: TRBJ1-6
v_gene: TRBV5-4
CDR3aa: CASGDVWGPLHF
CDR3nt: TGTGCCAGCGGGGACGTATGGGGACCCCTCCACTTT

abundance: NA
d_gene: TRBD2
j_gene: TRBJ2-1
v_gene: TRBV18
CDR3aa: CASSLRTSGGVLSYNEQFF
CDR3nt: TGTGCCAGCTCACTACGGACTAGCGGGGGCGTCCTCTCCTACAATGAGCAGTTCTTC

abundance: NA
d_gene: NA
j_gene: TRBJ1-2
v_gene: TRBV4-3
CDR3aa: CASSLHVGAGYGYTF
CDR3nt: TGCGCCAGCAGCCTCCATGTGGGGGCTGGGTATGGCTACACCTTC

abundance: NA
d_gene: NA
j_gene: TRBJ1-5
v_gene: TRBV4-2
CDR3aa: CASSQDLSSNQPQHF
CDR3nt: TGTGCCAGCAGCCAAGACCTTAGTAGCAATCAGCCCCAGCATTTT

abundance: NA
d_gene: TRBD1
j_gene: TRBJ2-2
v_gene: TRBV9
CDR3aa: CASSHTGTGDTGELFF
CDR3nt: TGTGCCAGCAGCCACACCGGGACAGGGGACACCGGGGAGCTGTTTTTT

abundance: NA
d_gene: TRBD1
j_gene: TRBJ2-3
v_gene: TRBV27
CDR3aa: CASSPTQGARARSTDTQYF
CDR3nt: TGTGCCAGCAGCCCGACGCAGGGGGCACGGGCCCGCAGCACAGATACGCAGTATTTT

abundance: once
d_gene: TRBD1
j_gene: TRBJ1-1
v_gene: TRBV6-5
CDR3aa: CASRQDRWLAFF
CDR3nt: TGTGCCAGCCGACAGGACAGGTGGCTAGCTTTCTTT

abundance: NA
d_gene: TRBD1
j_gene: TRBJ1-1
v_gene: TRBV6-6
CDR3aa: CASSSLDRGSSGAFF
CDR3nt: TGTGCCAGCAGTTCCTTAGACAGGGGGAGCAGCGGAGCTTTCTTT

abundance: once
d_gene: NA
j_gene: TRBJ2-1
v_gene: TRBV11-2
CDR3aa: CASSLVGSSYNEQFF
CDR3nt: TGTGCCAGCAGCTTAGTCGGGAGTTCCTACAATGAGCAGTTCTTC

abundance: NA
d_gene: TRBD1
j_gene: TRBJ2-7
v_gene: TRBV7-9
CDR3aa: CASSPDRVYEQYF
CDR3nt: TGTGCCAGCAGCCCCGACAGGGTCTACGAGCAGTACTTC

abundance: NA
d_gene: TRBD1
j_gene: TRBJ1-5
v_gene: TRBV9
CDR3aa: CASSVTTGANQPQHF
CDR3nt: TGTGCCAGCAGCGTCACGACAGGGGCTAATCAGCCCCAGCATTTT